The clone carrying this T cell receptor (beta chain) was counted ten times or more. The CDR3 length is 15 residues. Germline trimming cut 3 bases from V and 5 bases from J; bases unmatched to any gene: 7. Germline CDR1 is MDHEN and CDR2 is SYDVKM. Amplification targeted TCR beta CDR3 regions from RNA transcripts. The TCR CDR3 first-round RT-PCR relied on the HTBI primer set. TCRdb processed the multiplex PCR reads anew with MiXCR; each CDR3 protein has one entry. The repertoire consists of about 640,000 distinct CDR3 sequences, with approximately 14% occurring once and the leading ten covering approximately 13%. The data stem from a study of T cells in Graves' hyperthyroidism and ophthalmopathy.

This sequence originates from a woman in her forties or fifties with Graves' ophthalmopathy. Sequencing was carried out using blood. V gene TRBV28 combines with J gene TRBJ2-5; 9 bases are shared with TRBD1. The CDR3 nucleotides are TGTGCCAGCAGTTTCCCACAGGGGGCGGACGAGACCCAGTACTTC. Translation: CASSFPQGADETQYF.